These 7 T cell receptor beta chains were all obtained from the same sample, sequenced in a study of radiation and T cells in renal cell carcinoma. Specified time point: baseline pretreatment blood. Noted treatment: 15 Gy SBRT to primary tumor, nephrectomy 4 weeks later. Using immunoSEQ multiplex PCR, the repertoire was profiled, and TCRdb retains in-frame clones only, with some absent. The data show approximately 110,000 clones, approximately 80% seen once. The sequenced sample was blood, obtained from a patient whose treatment included radiotherapy and nephrectomy. These receptors were obtained from a woman in her sixties or seventies with renal cell carcinoma.

This rearrangement joins TRBV14 to TRBJ2-3; no reliable D call. Germline-derived CDR1 and CDR2 are SGHDN and FVKESK. The CDR3 is 14 amino acids. V was shortened by 1 base and J by 4 bases, with 9 bases between the two germline ends. The DNA of the CDR3 is TGTGCCAGCAGCCAAGGTGTCAGATCAGATACGCAGTATTTT. It yields the protein CASSQGVRSDTQYF.

This clone was detected only once. The chain links TRBV7-3 to TRBJ2-1, with D perhaps TRBD2 (5 bases). Per the germline V gene, CDR1 is SGHTA and CDR2 is FQGTGA. The V and J ends lost 4 bases and 7 bases respectively, with 11 bases between them. The CDR3 runs 13 residues. CDR3 region: CASSSLTGNEQFF. CDR3 in DNA: TGTGCCAGCAGCTCCTTAACGGGGAATGAGCAGTTCTTC.

This clone showed up just once. The chain joins TRBV14 to TRBJ2-3; 7 bases line up with TRBD1. The length of the CDR3 is 17 residues. V gave up 4 bases and J gave up 1 base; unmatched junction bases: 11. Germline V lookup: CDR1 SGHDN, CDR2 FVKESK. The CDR3 coding sequence is TGTGCCAGCAGCCCCCTACAGGGGACCTCTGGCACAGATACGCAGTATTTT. It is translated as CASSPLQGTSGTDTQYF. Supplemented by reference TRBV14 and TRBJ2-3, the full variable domain reads EAGVTQFPSHSVIEKGQTVTLRCDPISGHDNLYWYRRVMGKEIKFLLHFVKESKQDESGMPNNRFLAERTGGTYSTLKVQPAELEDSGVYFCASSPLQGTSGTDTQYFGPGTRLTVL.

J is TRBJ2-2 and V is TRBV4-3, with D uncertain. Trimming cost V 4 bases and J 2 bases, with 11 bases left between them. Germline CDR1 is LGHNA and CDR2 is YSLEER. This CDR3 is built from 15 residues. CDR3 amino acids: CASSPKVANTGELFF. DNA for the CDR3: TGCGCCAGCAGCCCTAAGGTGGCCAACACCGGGGAGCTGTTTTTT.

This sequence joins TRBV6-5 and TRBJ2-7; 14 bases are a match to TRBD2. The junction had 7 bases not matched to a gene; V was cut back by 6 bases and J by 9 bases. The CDR3 covers 14 residues. Germline-derived CDR1 and CDR2 are MNHEY and SVGAGI. The CDR3 sequence: CASSSGTSGRGQYF. Written as DNA, the CDR3 is TGTGCCAGCAGCTCCGGGACTAGCGGGAGAGGGCAGTACTTC.

The chain couples TRBV7-2 to TRBJ2-5, with 8 bases that match TRBD1. The DNA end lines up better with TRBJ2-7; the J call may be wrong. Per the germline V gene, CDR1 is SGHTA and CDR2 is FQGNSA. The CDR3 totals 15 residues. For the CDR3, the DNA is TGTGCCAGCAGCTTCCAGGGGGCCATAATGTACGAGCAGTACTTC. Translating it yields CASSFQGAIMYEQYF.

The chain employs TRBV5-8 and TRBJ1-4; unclear D gene. Germline V CDR1 and CDR2: SGHTS, YDEGEE. The CDR3 extends over 15 amino acids. The germline V and J ends were trimmed by 0 bases and 0 bases, with 6 bases remaining between them. CDR3 nucleotide sequence: TGTGCCAGCAGCTTGGGGGATCCAACTAATGAAAAACTGTTTTTT. Translating it yields CASSLGDPTNEKLFF.